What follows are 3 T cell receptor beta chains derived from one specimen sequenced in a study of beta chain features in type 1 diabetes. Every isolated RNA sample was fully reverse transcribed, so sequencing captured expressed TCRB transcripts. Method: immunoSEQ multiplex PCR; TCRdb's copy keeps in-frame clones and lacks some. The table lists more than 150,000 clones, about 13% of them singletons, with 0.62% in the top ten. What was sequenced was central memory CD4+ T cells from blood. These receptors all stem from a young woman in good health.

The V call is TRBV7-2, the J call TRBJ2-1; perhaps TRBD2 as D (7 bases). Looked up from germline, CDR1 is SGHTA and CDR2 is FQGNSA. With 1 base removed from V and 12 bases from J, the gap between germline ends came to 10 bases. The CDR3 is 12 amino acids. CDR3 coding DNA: TGTGCCAGCAGCTTAGGCGGGGGCTGGCAGTTCTTC. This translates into CASSLGGGWQFF.

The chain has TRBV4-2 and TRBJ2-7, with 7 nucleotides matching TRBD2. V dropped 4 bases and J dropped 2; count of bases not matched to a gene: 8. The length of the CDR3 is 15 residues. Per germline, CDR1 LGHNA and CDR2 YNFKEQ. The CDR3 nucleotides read TGTGCCAGCAGCCGGGTGGGGGGGGAAACCTACGAGCAGTACTTC. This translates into CASSRVGGETYEQYF.

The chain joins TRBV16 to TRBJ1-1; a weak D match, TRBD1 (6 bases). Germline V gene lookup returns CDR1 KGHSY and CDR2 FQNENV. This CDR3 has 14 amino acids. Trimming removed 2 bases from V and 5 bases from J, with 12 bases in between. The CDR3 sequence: CASSQLQGGTEAFF. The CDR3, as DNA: TGTGCCAGCAGCCAACTACAGGGTGGGACTGAAGCTTTCTTT.